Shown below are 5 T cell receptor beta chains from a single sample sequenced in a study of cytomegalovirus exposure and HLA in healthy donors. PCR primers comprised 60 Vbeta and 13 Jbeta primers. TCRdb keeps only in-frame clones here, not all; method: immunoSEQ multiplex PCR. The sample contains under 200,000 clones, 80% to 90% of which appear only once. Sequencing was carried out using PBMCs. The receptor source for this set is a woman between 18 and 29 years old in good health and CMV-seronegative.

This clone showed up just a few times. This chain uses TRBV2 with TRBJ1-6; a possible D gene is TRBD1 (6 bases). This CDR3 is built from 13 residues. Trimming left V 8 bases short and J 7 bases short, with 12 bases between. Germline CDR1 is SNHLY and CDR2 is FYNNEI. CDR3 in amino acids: CASHREQNSPLHF. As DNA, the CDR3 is TGTGCCAGCCACAGGGAACAGAATTCACCCCTCCACTTT. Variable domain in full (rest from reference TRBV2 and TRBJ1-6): EPEVTQTPSHQVTQMGQEVILRCVPISNHLYFYWYRQILGQKVEFLVSFYNNEISEKSEIFDDQFSVERPDGSNFTLKIRSTKLEDSAMYFCASHREQNSPLHFGNGTRLTVT.

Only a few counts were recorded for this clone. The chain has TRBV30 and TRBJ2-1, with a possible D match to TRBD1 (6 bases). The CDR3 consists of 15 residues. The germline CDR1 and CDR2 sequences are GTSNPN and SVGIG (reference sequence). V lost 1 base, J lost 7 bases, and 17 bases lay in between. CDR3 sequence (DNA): TGTGCCTGGAGTGGAGGGGGAACCTACTGGAATGAGCAGTTCTTC. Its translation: CAWSGGGTYWNEQFF.

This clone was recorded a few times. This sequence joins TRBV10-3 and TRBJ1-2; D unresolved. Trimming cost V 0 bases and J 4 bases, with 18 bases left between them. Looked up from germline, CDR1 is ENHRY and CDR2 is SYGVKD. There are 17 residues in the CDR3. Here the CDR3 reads CAISESAGTGILYGYTF. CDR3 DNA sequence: TGTGCCATCAGTGAGTCGGCAGGCACCGGGATCCTCTATGGCTACACCTTC.

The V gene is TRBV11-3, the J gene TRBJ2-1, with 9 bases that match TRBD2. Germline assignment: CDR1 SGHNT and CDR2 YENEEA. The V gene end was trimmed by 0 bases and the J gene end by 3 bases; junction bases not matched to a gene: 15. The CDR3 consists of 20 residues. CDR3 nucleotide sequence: TGTGCCAGCAGCTTAGAGGGGGGGGACTTCACTAGCGGGCTCTACAATGAGCAGTTCTTC. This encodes CASSLEGGDFTSGLYNEQFF. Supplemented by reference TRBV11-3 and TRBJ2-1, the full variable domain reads EAGVVQSPRYKIIEKKQPVAFWCNPISGHNTLYWYLQNLGQGPELLIRYENEEAVDDSQLPKDRFSAERLKGVDSTLKIQPAELGDSAVYLCASSLEGGDFTSGLYNEQFFGPGTRLTVL.

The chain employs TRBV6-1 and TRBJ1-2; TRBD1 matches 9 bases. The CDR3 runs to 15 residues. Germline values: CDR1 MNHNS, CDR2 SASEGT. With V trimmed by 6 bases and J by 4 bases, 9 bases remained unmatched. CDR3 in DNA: TGTGCCAGCAGCCTATCGGGACAGGGTACCTATGGCTACACCTTC. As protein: CASSLSGQGTYGYTF.